These T cell receptor beta chains were read from a single sample in a study of blood T cells in healthy people across ages. TCRdb analysed the 5' RACE reads with MiXCR anew, one entry per CDR3 protein. Among over 600,000 distinct CDR3 sequences listed, about half were seen once. Material: blood. These receptors all come from a man aged 80 or over in good health. The CDR3 runs from the conserved cysteine through the conserved F or W. The D gene is left open where the match is weak. A row's size may be missing; if present it is once, few, many or a size class.

clone size,D gene,V gene,J gene,CDR3 protein,CDR3 DNA
once,TRBD1,TRBV7-9,TRBJ2-4,CASSLGLGQGESQYF,TGTGCCAGCAGCTTAGGCCTCGGACAGGGCGAATCCCAGTACTTC
few,.,TRBV7-8,TRBJ1-4,CASSLAPTEGGLFF,TGTGCCAGCAGCTTAGCGCCGACAGAAGGCGGACTGTTTTTT
.,.,TRBV2,TRBJ2-5,CASSERFSETQYF,TGTGCCAGCAGTGAACGGTTCTCGGAGACCCAGTACTTC
.,.,TRBV4-3,TRBJ1-2,CASSEQDYGYTF,TGCGCCAGCAGCGAACAGGACTATGGCTACACCTTC
.,.,TRBV28,TRBJ2-6,CASSSRYGANVLTF,TGTGCCAGCAGTTCCCGGTATGGGGCCAACGTCCTGACTTTC
few,.,TRBV21-1,TRBJ2-7,CASSETSGSSSYEQYF,TGTGCCAGCAGCGAAACTAGCGGATCTAGCTCCTACGAGCAGTACTTC
.,.,TRBV11-2,TRBJ2-1,CASSLALTTDAQVQFF,TGTGCCAGCAGCTTAGCTTTGACTACCGACGCCCAGGTGCAGTTCTTC
.,.,TRBV14,TRBJ2-7,CASSQVGSYSYNEQYF,TGTGCCAGCAGCCAAGTCGGGTCTTACTCCTACAATGAGCAGTACTTC
few,.,TRBV3-1,TRBJ2-5,CASSPFEETQYF,TGTGCCAGCAGCCCATTCGAAGAGACCCAGTACTTC
.,TRBD2,TRBV5-1,TRBJ2-1,CASSRRTSGRASDNEQFF,TGCGCCAGCAGCCGAAGGACTAGCGGGAGGGCCAGTGATAATGAGCAGTTCTTC
.,.,TRBV15,TRBJ2-7,CATSLEGTYEQYF,TGTGCCACCAGCCTAGAGGGGACCTACGAGCAGTACTTC
few,TRBD2,TRBV7-2,TRBJ2-3,CASSPGLAGGPGDTQYF,TGTGCCAGCAGTCCGGGACTAGCGGGAGGTCCTGGAGATACGCAGTATTTT
.,.,TRBV10-3,TRBJ2-1,CAAAGSSEQFF,TGTGCCGCGGCGGGGTCGAGTGAGCAGTTCTTC
.,.,TRBV7-3,TRBJ2-7,CASSDLGIYNEQYF,TGTGCCAGCAGCGACTTAGGGATTTACAATGAGCAGTACTTC
few,.,TRBV20-1,TRBJ2-1,CSARGAINEQFF,TGCAGTGCGAGAGGGGCCATCAATGAGCAGTTCTTC
.,.,TRBV10-3,TRBJ1-5,CAISALGDSNQPQHF,TGTGCCATCAGCGCCCTAGGGGATAGCAATCAGCCCCAGCATTTT
.,.,TRBV7-6,TRBJ2-7,CASSLSPPRTYSYNEQYF,TGTGCCAGCAGCTTAAGTCCCCCTCGGACGTACTCCTACAATGAGCAGTACTTC
.,TRBD1,TRBV11-2,TRBJ2-2,CASSLSGQGGGGELFF,TGTGCCAGCAGCTTATCTGGACAGGGGGGCGGCGGGGAGCTGTTTTTT
few,.,TRBV7-2,TRBJ2-7,CASSDTFSYEQYF,TGTGCCAGCAGCGACACTTTCTCCTACGAGCAGTACTTC
few,TRBD2,TRBV7-2,TRBJ2-7,CASSPALAGYEQYF,TGTGCCAGCAGCCCCGCACTAGCGGGGTACGAGCAGTACTTC
.,TRBD1,TRBV29-1,TRBJ2-7,CSVGQGWDEQYF,TGCAGCGTCGGACAGGGGTGGGACGAGCAGTACTTC
many,TRBD2,TRBV29-1,TRBJ2-5,CSVTGLAGVETQYF,TGCAGCGTGACCGGACTAGCGGGAGTGGAGACCCAGTACTTC
.,TRBD2,TRBV7-2,TRBJ2-3,CASSSGLGVDTQYF,TGTGCCAGCAGCTCGGGACTAGGAGTAGATACGCAGTATTTT
few,.,TRBV7-2,TRBJ2-1,CASSLAGRAIEREQFF,TGTGCCAGCAGCTTAGCTGGCAGGGCCATAGAACGTGAGCAGTTCTTC
.,.,TRBV5-1,TRBJ1-1,CASSLTGLGNTEAFF,TGCGCCAGCAGCTTAACGGGGCTGGGGAACACTGAAGCTTTCTTT
.,TRBD2,TRBV28,TRBJ2-5,CLSGPRGNEQYF,TGCCTTAGCGGGCCACGAGGGAATGAGCAGTACTTC
.,TRBD2,TRBV24-1,TRBJ2-1,CATSEPAGGINEQFF,TGTGCCACCAGTGAACCCGCGGGAGGGATTAATGAGCAGTTCTTC
.,.,TRBV7-9,TRBJ1-1,CASNFGQRAFF,TGTGCCAGCAACTTTGGACAGAGGGCTTTCTTT
.,.,TRBV5-1,TRBJ1-5,CASSVDGRSNQPQHF,TGCGCCAGCAGCGTCGACGGACGGTCCAATCAGCCCCAGCATTTT
.,.,TRBV20-1,TRBJ1-1,CSASGPNTEAFF,TGCAGTGCTAGCGGGCCGAACACTGAAGCTTTCTTT
few,.,TRBV6-2/TRBV6-3,TRBJ2-5,CASSSRGGTSETQYF,TGTGCCAGCAGTTCCCGGGGCGGAACTTCTGAGACCCAGTACTTC
.,TRBD1,TRBV29-1,TRBJ2-7,CSVLARDRLYNEQYF,TGCAGCGTTTTAGCCCGGGACAGACTTTACAATGAGCAGTACTTC
.,.,TRBV12-3/TRBV12-4,TRBJ2-5,CASSLLLSSAETQYF,TGTGCCAGCAGTTTACTTTTAAGTAGCGCAGAGACCCAGTACTTC
.,.,TRBV4-2,TRBJ2-5,CASSQTRFGAGETQYF,.
many,TRBD2,TRBV20-1,TRBJ2-3,CSARDPFLKPGLVSDTQYF,TGCAGTGCTAGAGATCCTTTCCTAAAGCCGGGACTAGTGTCGGATACGCAGTATTTT
few,.,TRBV25-1,TRBJ1-1,CASSESLGGRGTEAFF,TGTGCCAGCAGTGAATCACTGGGGGGCAGGGGCACTGAAGCTTTCTTT
.,.,TRBV7-3,TRBJ2-5,CASSEMRTETQYF,TGTGCCAGCAGCGAAATGCGGACTGAGACCCAGTACTTC
.,.,TRBV27,TRBJ2-1,CASSLVGVFYNEQFF,TGTGCCAGCAGTTTAGTGGGCGTCTTCTACAATGAGCAGTTCTTC
.,TRBD1,TRBV5-1,TRBJ2-1,CASSLGQGVYEQFF,TGCGCCAGCAGCCTAGGACAGGGAGTGTATGAGCAGTTCTTC
few,TRBD2,TRBV5-6,TRBJ2-1,CASSLWLRTRVNEQFF,TGTGCCAGCAGCTTGTGGTTGAGGACTAGGGTTAATGAGCAGTTCTTC
few,.,TRBV7-2,TRBJ1-6,CASSLESGMSSYNSPLHF,TGTGCCAGCAGCTTAGAATCAGGGATGAGCTCCTATAATTCACCCCTCCACTTT
few,.,TRBV2,TRBJ2-3,CASSLGELVADTQYF,TGTGCCAGCAGCCTAGGGGAGCTTGTTGCAGATACGCAGTATTTT
.,TRBD2,TRBV5-1,TRBJ2-1,CASSSGLAGVCEQFF,TGCGCCAGCAGCAGCGGACTGGCGGGAGTTTGTGAGCAGTTCTTC
.,.,TRBV29-1,TRBJ2-2,CSVGAGLAGELFF,TGCAGCGTTGGGGCAGGGTTGGCCGGGGAGCTGTTTTTT
.,TRBD1,TRBV6-1,TRBJ1-5,CASSEYGTGGGNQPQHF,TGTGCCAGCAGTGAGTACGGGACAGGGGGTGGCAATCAGCCCCAGCATTTT
.,.,TRBV28,TRBJ2-3,CASSLLQADTQYF,TGTGCCAGCAGTTTATTGCAAGCAGACACGCAGTATTTT
few,TRBD1,TRBV11-2,TRBJ2-1,CASSFTGTGGDEQFF,TGTGCCAGCAGCTTCACCGGGACAGGGGGCGATGAGCAGTTCTTC
.,.,TRBV7-8,TRBJ1-4,CASSFPPSATNEKLFF,TGTGCCAGCAGCTTCCCCCCCTCTGCAACTAATGAAAAACTGTTTTTT
.,TRBD1,TRBV6-2/TRBV6-3,TRBJ2-1,CASRRTGYEQFF,TGTGCCAGCAGACGGACAGGCTATGAGCAGTTCTTC
.,.,TRBV18,TRBJ1-1,CASSRIGNTEAFF,TGTGCCAGCTCACGAATAGGAAACACTGAAGCTTTCTTT
once,.,TRBV18,TRBJ2-3,CASSDHPLRDTQYF,TGTGCCAGCTCAGACCACCCCCTCAGGGATACGCAGTATTTT
few,TRBD2,TRBV20-1,TRBJ2-1,CSARPLAGEETQFF,TGCAGTGCTAGACCCTTAGCGGGAGAGGAGACCCAGTTCTTC